This TCR beta chain was obtained from a study of regulatory T cells in long-lasting Graves disease. Building of the TCR beta libraries involved iRepertoire HTBI primers and Arm-PCR of CDR3 regions. TCRdb re-derived calls from the multiplex PCR reads in MiXCR, one entry per CDR3 protein. Of more than 650,000 distinct CDR3 sequences listed, approximately 29% are singletons. The CDR3 extends over 17 amino acids. Trimming took 1 base from V and 8 from J; bases not matched to a gene: 12. Germline V gene sequence: CDR1 SGHTA, CDR2 FQGNSA. Noted time point: persistent/refractory GD, antithyroid drugs over 5 years with positive TRAb. The TCR library was made from RNA that had been extracted from PBMCs in TRIzol. This clonotype was found once.

The sequencing used peripheral blood mononuclear cells (PBMCs), collected when the disease was refractory, from a patient treated with antithyroid drugs. V gene TRBV7-2 combines with J gene TRBJ2-1; 9 nucleotides match TRBD2. The TCR was taken from a female donor with Graves disease. Here the CDR3 reads CASSLVPAGGPGDEQFF. The CDR3 nucleotides are TGTGCCAGCAGCTTAGTACCTGCGGGAGGGCCGGGGGATGAGCAGTTCTTC. Drawing the rest from reference TRBV7-2 and TRBJ2-1, the complete variable domain is GAGVSQSPSNKVTEKGKDVELRCDPISGHTALYWYRQSLGQGLEFLIYFQGNSAPDKSGLPSDRFSAERTGGSVSTLTIQRTQQEDSAVYLCASSLVPAGGPGDEQFFGPGTRLTVL.